This TCR beta chain was found in a study of cytomegalovirus exposure and HLA in healthy donors. Study-wide results and limits: The study assumed roughly uniform donor sequencing depth for presence/absence analyses. A later analysis reported that several of the most significant clusters appeared to be linked to common viral pathogens, among them Epstein-Barr virus.

About this clone itself: Its antigen remains unknown.

The CDR3 contains 15 residues. The V gene end was trimmed by 3 bases and the J gene end by 5 bases; junction bases not matched to a gene: 4. Germline V gene sequence: CDR1 MNHNS, CDR2 SASEGT. It was with 60 Vbeta and 13 Jbeta primers that the PCR ran. In the original analysis: A follow-up analysis tallied approximately 85 million unique TCR beta chains, roughly 9.9 million shared. Assay: immunoSEQ multiplex PCR; the TCRdb copy retains only in-frame clones and omits some. The DNA was the basis for D and trimming; V, J and clone size are from that table. The sample comprises some 220,000 clones, more than 85% of which are singletons, and roughly 0.99% rests with the top ten.

The chain joins TRBV6-1 to TRBJ2-1, with TRBD2 identical over 10 bases. Material for sequencing was PBMCs. This receptor was obtained from a woman aged 18-30 years in good health and CMV-seronegative. This CDR3 is CASSEKLAGHNEQFF. In nucleotides, the CDR3 is TGTGCCAGCAGTGAGAAACTAGCGGGACACAATGAGCAGTTCTTC.